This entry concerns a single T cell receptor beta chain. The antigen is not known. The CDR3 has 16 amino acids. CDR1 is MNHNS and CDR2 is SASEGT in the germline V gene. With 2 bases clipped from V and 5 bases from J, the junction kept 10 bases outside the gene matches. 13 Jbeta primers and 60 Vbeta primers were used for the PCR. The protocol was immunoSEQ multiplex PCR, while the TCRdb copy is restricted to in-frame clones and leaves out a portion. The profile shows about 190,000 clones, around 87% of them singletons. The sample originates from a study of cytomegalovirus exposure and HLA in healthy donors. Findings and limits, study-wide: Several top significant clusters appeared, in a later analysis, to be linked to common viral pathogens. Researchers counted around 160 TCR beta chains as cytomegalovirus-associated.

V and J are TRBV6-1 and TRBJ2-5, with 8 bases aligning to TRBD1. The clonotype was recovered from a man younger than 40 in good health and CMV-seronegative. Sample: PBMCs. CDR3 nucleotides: TGTGCCAGCAGTGAACCCGGACAGGGTATGGGGGAGACCCAGTACTTC. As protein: CASSEPGQGMGETQYF.